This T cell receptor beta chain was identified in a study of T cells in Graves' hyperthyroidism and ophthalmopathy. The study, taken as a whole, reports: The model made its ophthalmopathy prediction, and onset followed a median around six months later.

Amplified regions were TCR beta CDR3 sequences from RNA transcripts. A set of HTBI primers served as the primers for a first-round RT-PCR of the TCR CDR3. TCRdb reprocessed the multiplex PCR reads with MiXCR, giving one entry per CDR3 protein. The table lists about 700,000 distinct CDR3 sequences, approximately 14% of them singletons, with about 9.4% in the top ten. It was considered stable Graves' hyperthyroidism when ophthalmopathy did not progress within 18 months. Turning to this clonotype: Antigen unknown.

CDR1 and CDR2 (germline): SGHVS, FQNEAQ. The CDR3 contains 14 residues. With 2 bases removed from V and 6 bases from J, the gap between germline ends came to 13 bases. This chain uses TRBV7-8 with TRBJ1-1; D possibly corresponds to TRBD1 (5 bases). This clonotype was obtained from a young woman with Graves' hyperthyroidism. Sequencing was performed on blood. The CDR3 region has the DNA TGTGCCAGCAGCTTACTGGGGGGAGGTGCTGAAGCTTTCTTT. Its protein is CASSLLGGGAEAFF. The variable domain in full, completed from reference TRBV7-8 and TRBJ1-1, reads GAGVSQSPRYKVAKRGQDVALRCDPISGHVSLFWYQQALGQGPEFLTYFQNEAQLDKSGLPSDRFFAERPEGSVSTLKIQRTQQEDSAVYLCASSLLGGGAEAFFGQGTRLTVV.